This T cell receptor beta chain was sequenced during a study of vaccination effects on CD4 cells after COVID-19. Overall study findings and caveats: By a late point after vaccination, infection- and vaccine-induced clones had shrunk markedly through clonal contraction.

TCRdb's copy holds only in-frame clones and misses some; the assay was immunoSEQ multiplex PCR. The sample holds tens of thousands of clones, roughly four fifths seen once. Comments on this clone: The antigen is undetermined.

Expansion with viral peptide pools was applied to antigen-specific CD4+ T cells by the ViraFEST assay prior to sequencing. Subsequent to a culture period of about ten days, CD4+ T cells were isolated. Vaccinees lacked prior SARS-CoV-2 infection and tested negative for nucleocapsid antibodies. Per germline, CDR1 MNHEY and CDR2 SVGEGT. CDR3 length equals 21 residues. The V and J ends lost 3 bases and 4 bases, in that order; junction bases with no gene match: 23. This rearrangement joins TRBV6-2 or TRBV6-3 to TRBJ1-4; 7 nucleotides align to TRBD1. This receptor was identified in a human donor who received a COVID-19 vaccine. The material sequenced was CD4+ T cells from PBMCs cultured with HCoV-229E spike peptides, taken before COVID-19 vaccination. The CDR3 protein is CASSYEDREFVRPSHNEKLFF. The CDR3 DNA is TGTGCCAGCAGTTATGAAGACAGGGAATTTGTTAGACCGTCCCATAATGAAAAACTGTTTTTT.